Included here is one T cell receptor (beta chain) sequence, with context. This clone is categorized as medium-sized (0.01 to 0.1%). Its antigen remains undetermined. No base quality values were provided; no much bigger clone lies one nucleotide off. The sample has other DNA sequences that encode this CDR3 too. These data are taken from a study of T cell clones after liver transplantation (dated by TCRdb to between 2018 and 2021). As for the study more broadly: Samples were obtained from ITN030ST, a randomized trial in which withdrawal of immunosuppression was attempted within 2 years of liver transplantation. Donor-reactive T cell clones were identified by TCRbeta sequencing after a pre-transplant mixed lymphocyte reaction and then tracked in post-transplant blood. As an antigen-independent comparator for donor-reactive sequences, third party-reactive TCRbeta sequences were also identified from pre-transplant MLRs. Three of the eight recipients were HCV-positive; the others were transplanted for non-autoimmune, non-viral indications. The subjects received no induction therapy and were kept on standard immunosuppression until randomization at 12-24 months post-transplant. To count as tolerant, a recipient had to stay completely off immunosuppression for at least one year without liver enzymes climbing beyond twice the upper limit of normal. Of the 8 liver transplant recipients making up the studied cohort, 3 were classified as tolerant and 5 as non-tolerant.

Alloreactive TCRbeta sequences were defined by sequencing the proliferating CFSE-low cells from the MLR. In CFSE-MLRs, pre-transplant recipient cells were stimulated with donor PBMCs, splenocytes or lymph node cells, or with third-party PBMCs. All 8 studied subjects were randomized to immunosuppression withdrawal. The Qiagen DNeasy Blood and Tissue Kit was used for isolation of genomic DNA. In the germline V gene, CDR1 corresponds to SGHTA and CDR2 to FQGNSA. The CDR3 sequence holds 19 residues, the cysteine and phenylalanine included. The only DNA kept is the CDR3, 57 bases in frame from the first base. V sheds 3 bases and J sheds 1 base, leaving 19 bases between their ends. High-throughput TCRbeta CDR3 sequencing of frozen genomic DNA was performed by immunoSEQ, with PCR amplification, mapping, bias correction and internal controls included. In the paper's pipeline: Only productive rearrangements were retained, with each unique TCRbeta sequence defined by its CDR3 nucleotide sequence together with its V and J gene. For a sequence to be called donor-reactive, it needed a frequency of at least 0.01% and at least 5-fold expansion in CFSE-low cells compared with unstimulated pre-transplant cells. Minimum frequency thresholds were set for each subject on the basis of the unstimulated sample with the lowest template count, so that a detection power of at least 90% was ensured. Jensen-Shannon divergence between the top 1000 TCRbeta sequences post-transplant and pre-transplant was used to measure repertoire turnover. Changes in detection of donor-reactive sequences were assessed with two-sided Fisher's exact tests. The immuneACCESS repertoire file appears here via TCRdb, limited to in-frame rearrangements. These files lack a portion of the clones; in checked studies, under half of the deficit traces to unresolved V genes, and the cause of the others is not known. D and trimming come from the DNA, and the V and J calls and clone size come from that table. The sample contains some 1,500 clones, roughly 40% of them found a single time. Jointly, the top ten make up around a third of the sample.

Study-wide conclusions, independent of this receptor: Conclusions were preliminary, limited by small, heterogeneous patient numbers and non-standardized post-transplant time points. In two subjects, low numbers of available donor cells limited the measurable donor-reactive repertoire. Donor-reactive sequences declined more than third party-reactive ones, suggesting partial antigen-specific deletion unrelated to withdrawal success. In most of the 8 subjects, circulating donor-reactive CD4 TCRbeta sequences decreased significantly after transplant, regardless of tolerance or HCV status. When repertoire turnover was accounted for, significantly reduced detection of donor-reactive sequences was found in 7 of 8 subjects for CD4 and in 8 of 8 subjects for CD8. Since no allograft tissue specimens were available, donor-reactive T cells may have migrated into the graft instead of being deleted.

Here the chain combines TRBV7-2 and TRBJ1-6, and possibly TRBD1, on 5 matching bases. This TCR came from a human patient who received a liver transplant. Following a transplant, a fraction of the T cells may be traceable to the graft donor. What was sequenced was CD4+ T cells from cultured PBMCs. The nucleotides read TGTGCCAGCAGCTTGCAGGGTGCCCGTGTAGGATCCTATAATTCACCCCTCCACTTT. It translates to CASSLQGARVGSYNSPLHF.